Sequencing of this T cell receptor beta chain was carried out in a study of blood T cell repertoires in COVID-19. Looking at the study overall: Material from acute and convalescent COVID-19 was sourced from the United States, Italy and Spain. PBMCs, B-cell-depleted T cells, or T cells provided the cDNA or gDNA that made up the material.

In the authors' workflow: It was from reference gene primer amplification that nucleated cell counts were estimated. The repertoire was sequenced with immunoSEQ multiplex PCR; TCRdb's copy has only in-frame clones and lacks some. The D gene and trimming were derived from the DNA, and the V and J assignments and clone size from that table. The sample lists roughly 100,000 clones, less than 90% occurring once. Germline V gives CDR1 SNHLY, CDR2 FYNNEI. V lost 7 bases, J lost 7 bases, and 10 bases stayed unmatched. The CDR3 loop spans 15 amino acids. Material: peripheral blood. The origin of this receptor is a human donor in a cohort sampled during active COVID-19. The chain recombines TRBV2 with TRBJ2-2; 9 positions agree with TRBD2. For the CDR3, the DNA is TGTGCCAGCACCGGGACTAGCCAAACAGGCGGGGAGCTGTTTTTT. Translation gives CASTGTSQTGGELFF.